The 23 T cell receptor beta chains in this list originate from one sample, sequenced in a study of blood T cell repertoires in COVID-19. Measured with immunoSEQ multiplex PCR; TCRdb has only the in-frame clones, and not every one. The sample records around 150,000 clones, around 80% being singletons. The sample comprised PBMCs or T cells enriched from blood (not recorded which). All receptors come from a man aged 50 to 59 who had recovered from COVID-19.

The rearrangement uses TRBV19 and TRBJ2-5; no clear D gene. This CDR3 is built from 14 residues. The ends were cut back, 8 bases at V and 2 bases at J, with 15 bases in the middle. Per germline, CDR1 LNHDA and CDR2 SQIVND (reference sequence). CDR3 bases: TGTGCCAGTCCCTCAACCCCAGGTCAAGAGACCCAGTACTTC. This codes for CASPSTPGQETQYF.

Note on this clone: Other DNA sequences within the sample encode an identical CDR3. The rearrangement links TRBV5-4 to TRBJ2-7; the D is unclear. Trimming shortened V by 4 bases and J by 0 bases, and 11 bases separated the two germline ends. This CDR3 contains 14 residues. Looked up from germline, CDR1 is SGHNT and CDR2 is YYREEE (reference sequence). The CDR3 here is CASSLDTSSYEQYF. The CDR3 DNA reads TGTGCCAGCAGCCTTGACACGAGCTCCTACGAGCAGTACTTC.

The chain employs TRBV7-9 and TRBJ1-2; D might be TRBD1 (6 bases). V was cut by 5 bases and J by 6 bases, with 19 bases left in between. This CDR3 is built from 15 residues. The germline CDR1 and CDR2 sequences are SEHNR and FQNEAQ (reference sequence). CDR3 in DNA: TGTGCCAGCAGCCAAAGCAGGGGCCCCCGGGATGGCTACACCTTC. Amino acids: CASSQSRGPRDGYTF.

This clone was detected once. DNA of the CDR3: TGTGCCAGCAGTTTATCTTCTTTGTGGGGACAGGGGACCTACGAGCAGTACTTC. Protein: CASSLSSLWGQGTYEQYF. The chain is built from TRBV27 and TRBJ2-7; TRBD1 agrees at 10 bases. Trimming cost V 0 bases and J 2 bases; bases outside gene matches: 10. Germline CDR1 and CDR2: MNHEY and SMNVEV (reference sequence). The CDR3 loop spans 18 amino acids.

The chain combines TRBV4-1 with TRBJ1-5; D unclear. The germline gives CDR1 MGHRA, CDR2 YSYEKL. V was cut by 4 bases and J by 5 bases, with 12 bases left in between. The CDR3 runs 14 residues. CDR3 loop: CASSPLWEDQPQHF. The CDR3 coding sequence is TGCGCCAGCAGCCCCCTATGGGAGGATCAGCCCCAGCATTTT.

The rearrangement joins TRBV19 to TRBJ2-6; no clear D. Germline CDR1 reads LNHDA; CDR2 reads SQIVND (reference sequence). V dropped 5 bases and J dropped 10 bases, with 6 bases sitting between them. The CDR3 has 11 amino acids. The CDR3: CASSRLNVLTF. Here the CDR3 DNA reads TGTGCCAGTAGTCGTCTGAACGTCCTGACTTTC.

This clone turned up a few times. The rearrangement links TRBV7-9 to TRBJ2-7; D possibly corresponds to TRBD2 (6 bases). V lost 1 base, J lost 1 base, and 11 bases lay in between. The CDR3 sequence is 15 residues long. Per the germline V gene, CDR1 is SEHNR and CDR2 is FQNEAQ (reference sequence). The CDR3 is CASSLVGGGSYEQYF. The DNA for the CDR3 is TGTGCCAGCAGCTTAGTGGGGGGAGGTTCCTACGAGCAGTACTTC.

This clone was recorded once. The chain employs TRBV2 and TRBJ2-1; D is undetermined. Germline CDR1 is SNHLY and CDR2 is FYNNEI. This CDR3 has 11 amino acids. V lost 5 bases to trimming and J lost 4 bases, with 3 bases between them. CDR3: CASSIYNEQFF. CDR3 coding DNA: TGTGCCAGCAGTATATACAATGAGCAGTTCTTC.

V and J are TRBV3-1 (or the pseudogene TRBV3-2) and TRBJ1-6; no firm D call. The CDR3 is made up of 14 amino acids. V was shortened by 4 bases and J by 10 bases, with 14 bases between the two germline ends. In germline, CDR1 is LGHDT, CDR2 YNNKEL (reference sequence). Here the CDR3 reads CASSLTNKRSPLHF. The CDR3 DNA follows: TGTGCCAGCAGCCTGACTAACAAGCGGTCACCCCTCCACTTT.

The chain employs TRBV12-3 or TRBV12-4 and TRBJ1-2; possibly TRBD1 for D (6 bases). The CDR3 loop spans 11 amino acids. With 6 bases removed from V and 8 bases from J, the gap between germline ends came to 10 bases. As DNA, the CDR3 is TGTGCCAGCAGATATCAGGGGGGCTACACCTTC. Translating it yields CASRYQGGYTF.

The genes are TRBV6-2 or TRBV6-3 and TRBJ2-5, with 7 bases matching TRBD2. This CDR3 spans 19 amino acids. From germline, CDR1 is MNHEY and CDR2 SVGEGT. With 0 bases clipped from V and 7 bases from J, the junction kept 20 bases outside the gene matches. CDR3 bases: TGTGCCAGCAGTTACTCCCCTCGGCAGGGAGGGTATCTATCCGGGACCCAGTACTTC. Its translation is CASSYSPRQGGYLSGTQYF.

The V call is TRBV5-5, the J call TRBJ2-1, with D possibly TRBD1 on 5 matching bases. The CDR3 length is 15 residues. V dropped 3 bases and J dropped 7 bases, with 17 bases sitting between them. Germline CDR1 and CDR2: SGHKS and YYEKEE (reference sequence). This CDR3 reads CASSSHPAGLNEQFF. CDR3 nucleotide sequence: TGTGCCAGCAGCTCCCACCCGGCAGGGTTGAATGAGCAGTTCTTC.

The V gene is TRBV7-3, the J gene TRBJ2-5, with 7 bases fitting TRBD2. The V gene end was trimmed by 5 bases and the J gene end by 2 bases; junction bases not matched to a gene: 5. CDR3 size: 14 residues. Germline CDR1 is SGHTA and CDR2 is FQGTGA. CDR3 DNA: TGTGCCAGCAGCCCGGGGGGACTACAAGAGACCCAGTACTTC. Translation: CASSPGGLQETQYF. The full variable domain, its missing parts supplied by reference TRBV7-3 and TRBJ2-5, is GAGVSQTPSNKVTEKGKYVELRCDPISGHTALYWYRQSLGQGPEFLIYFQGTGAADDSGLPNDRFFAVRPEGSVSTLKIQRTERGDSAVYLCASSPGGLQETQYFGPGTRLLVL.

The rearrangement uses TRBV19 and TRBJ2-2, with TRBD1 identical over 8 bases. Germline V gene sequence: CDR1 LNHDA, CDR2 SQIVND (reference sequence). V shed 8 bases and J 4 bases; nucleotides not matched to a gene: 6. This CDR3 is 14 amino acids long. CDR3 sequence reads: CASWRTGSTGELFF. In DNA form, the CDR3 reads TGTGCCAGTTGGCGGACAGGGAGCACCGGGGAGCTGTTTTTT.

This chain joins TRBV9 and TRBJ2-3; weak D call: TRBD1 (6 bases). Between the trimmed V and J ends, which lost 4 bases and 0 bases, there was a span of 12 bases. This CDR3 has 15 amino acids. The germline V gene encodes CDR1 SGDLS and CDR2 YYNGEE. As DNA, the CDR3 is TGTGCCAGCAGCTACCAGGGGAAAAGCACAGATACGCAGTATTTT. As protein: CASSYQGKSTDTQYF.

This chain uses TRBV5-6 with TRBJ2-3; a possible D gene is TRBD2 (5 bases). The CDR3 is 15 amino acids. Trimming stripped 3 bases from V and 0 bases from J, with 11 bases between. CDR1 is SGHDT, CDR2 YYEEEE, per germline. CDR3 in amino acids: CASSSGRTSTDTQYF. The CDR3, as DNA: TGTGCCAGCAGCTCCGGACGGACTAGCACAGATACGCAGTATTTT.

V usage is TRBV3-1 (or the pseudogene TRBV3-2) and J usage is TRBJ2-3; 7 bases map to TRBD2. Germline values: CDR1 LGHDT, CDR2 YNNKEL (reference sequence). With V trimmed by 8 bases and J by 2 bases, 4 bases remained unmatched. This CDR3 region has 13 residues. The CDR3 reads CASLGGDTDTQYF. The DNA of the CDR3 is TGTGCCAGCCTGGGGGGGGACACAGATACGCAGTATTTT.

This clone was picked up a small number of times. The chain links TRBV9 to TRBJ1-2; no reliable D call. CDR3 length: 17 residues. The germline gives CDR1 SGDLS, CDR2 YYNGEE. V lost 4 bases and J lost 1, with 20 bases in between. This CDR3 is CASSPRGGPSDNYGYTF. The CDR3 coding sequence is TGTGCCAGCAGCCCCCGGGGAGGCCCCTCTGATAACTATGGCTACACCTTC.

V and J are TRBV27 and TRBJ1-1; D gene ambiguous. CDR1 and CDR2 from the germline V gene are MNHEY and SMNVEV (reference sequence). The CDR3 runs to 12 residues. Trimming cost V 2 bases and J 8 bases, with 9 bases left between them. The CDR3 DNA is TGTGCCAGCAGTTTAATCGGGAGGGAAGCTTTCTTT. This sequence encodes CASSLIGREAFF.

The rearrangement uses TRBV7-2 and TRBJ1-1; D uncertain. This CDR3 has 17 residues. V was trimmed by 2 bases and J by 1 base, leaving 17 bases between them. Germline CDR1 reads SGHTA; CDR2 reads FQGNSA. The CDR3 loop reads CASSLTGLGLGNTEAFF. CDR3 DNA: TGTGCCAGCAGCTTAACGGGGTTGGGATTAGGGAACACTGAAGCTTTCTTT.

This chain links TRBV9 with TRBJ2-2, with 9 positions matching TRBD2. The CDR3 is made up of 15 amino acids. The germline CDR1 and CDR2 sequences are SGDLS and YYNGEE. J gave up 6 bases and V 2 bases, and 5 bases lay outside the gene matches. The CDR3 DNA follows: TGTGCCAGCAGCGTGGGTAGCGGGGGTTCCGGGGAGCTGTTTTTT. Translating gives CASSVGSGGSGELFF.

The chain joins TRBV24-1 to TRBJ2-2; D is unresolved. Trimming removed 5 bases at V and 0 bases at J, with 3 bases between. Germline V gives CDR1 KGHDR, CDR2 SFDVKD. The CDR3 sequence is 13 residues long. In DNA, the CDR3 is TGTGCCACCAGTGGCGCGAACACCGGGGAGCTGTTTTTT. Translation: CATSGANTGELFF.

The chain is built from TRBV2 and TRBJ1-5; D remains ambiguous. Germline V gives CDR1 SNHLY, CDR2 FYNNEI. The V end was cut by 3 bases, the J end by 1 base, with 10 bases between. The CDR3 is 15 amino acids. Here the CDR3 reads CASSDAGLSNQPQHF. CDR3 DNA: TGTGCCAGCAGTGACGCGGGGTTAAGCAATCAGCCCCAGCATTTT.